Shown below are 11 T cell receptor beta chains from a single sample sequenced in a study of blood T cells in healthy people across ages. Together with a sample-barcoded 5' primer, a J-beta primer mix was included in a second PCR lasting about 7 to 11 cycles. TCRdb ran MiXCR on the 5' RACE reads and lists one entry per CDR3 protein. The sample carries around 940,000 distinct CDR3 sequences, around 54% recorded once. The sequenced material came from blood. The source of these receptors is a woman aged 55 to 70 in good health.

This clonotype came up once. The CDR3: CASSPVLTNEKLFF. In nucleotides, the CDR3 is TGTGCCAGCAGTCCAGTGTTAACGAATGAAAAACTGTTTTTT. The chain combines TRBV28 with TRBJ1-4; D is undetermined. The germline gives CDR1 MDHEN, CDR2 SYDVKM. The CDR3 sequence is 14 residues long. V gave up 5 bases and J gave up 5 bases, with 12 bases separating them.

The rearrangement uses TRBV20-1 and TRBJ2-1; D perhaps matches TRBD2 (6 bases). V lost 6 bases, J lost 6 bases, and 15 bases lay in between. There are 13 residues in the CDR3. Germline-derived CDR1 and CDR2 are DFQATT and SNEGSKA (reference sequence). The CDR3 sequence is CSARETPRNEQFF. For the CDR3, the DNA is TGCAGTGCCCGGGAGACCCCCCGCAATGAGCAGTTCTTC.

CDR3 residues: CSASPHRQGYNEQFF. In DNA form, the CDR3 reads TGCAGTGCTAGTCCCCATAGGCAGGGGTACAATGAGCAGTTCTTC. This chain connects TRBV20-1 to TRBJ2-1, with a weak D call TRBD1 (6 bases). Germline V gives CDR1 DFQATT, CDR2 SNEGSKA (reference sequence). The CDR3 runs 15 residues. The ends were cut back, 3 bases at V and 4 bases at J, with 16 bases in the middle.

The CDR3 nucleotides read TGTGCCAGCAGTGAACTTTACGCCTCCTACGAGCAGTACTTC. Translating gives CASSELYASYEQYF. The genes are TRBV2 and TRBJ2-7; unclear D gene. Germline V CDR1 and CDR2: SNHLY, FYNNEI. The ends were cut back, 2 bases at V and 0 bases at J, with 8 bases in the middle. The CDR3 extends over 14 amino acids. Based on the CDR3 plus reference TRBV2 and TRBJ2-7, the full variable domain is EPEVTQTPSHQVTQMGQEVILRCVPISNHLYFYWYRQILGQKVEFLVSFYNNEISEKSEIFDDQFSVERPDGSNFTLKIRSTKLEDSAMYFCASSELYASYEQYFGPGTRLTVT.

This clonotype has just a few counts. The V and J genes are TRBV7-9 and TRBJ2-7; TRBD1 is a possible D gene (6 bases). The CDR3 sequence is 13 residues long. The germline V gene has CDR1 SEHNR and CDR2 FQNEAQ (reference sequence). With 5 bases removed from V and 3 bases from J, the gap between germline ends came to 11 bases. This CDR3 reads CASSVGTHYEQYF. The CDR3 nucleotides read TGTGCCAGCAGCGTCGGGACACACTACGAGCAGTACTTC.

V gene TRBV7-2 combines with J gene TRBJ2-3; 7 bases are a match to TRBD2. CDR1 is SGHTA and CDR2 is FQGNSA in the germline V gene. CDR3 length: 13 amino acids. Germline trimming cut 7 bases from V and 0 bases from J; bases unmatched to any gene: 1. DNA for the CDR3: TGTGCCAGCACCGGGGGGAGCACAGATACGCAGTATTTT. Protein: CASTGGSTDTQYF.

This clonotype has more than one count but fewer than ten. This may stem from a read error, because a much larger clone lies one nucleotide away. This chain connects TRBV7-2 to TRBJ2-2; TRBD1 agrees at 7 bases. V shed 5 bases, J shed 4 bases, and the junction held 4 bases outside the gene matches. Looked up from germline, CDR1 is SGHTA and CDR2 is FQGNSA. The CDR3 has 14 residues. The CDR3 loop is CASSVNRGTGELFF. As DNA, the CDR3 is TGTGCCAGCAGCGTTAACAGGGGCACCGGGGAGCTGTTTTTT.

DNA for the CDR3: TGTGCCAGCAGCTTACACTGGGACAGGGGATCCGAGCAGTACTTC. This translates into CASSLHWDRGSEQYF. The V gene is TRBV28, the J gene TRBJ2-4; 10 bases agree with TRBD1. The J call is in doubt because the DNA end fits TRBJ2-7 better. CDR3 length: 15 amino acids. Germline V CDR1 and CDR2: MDHEN, SYDVKM.

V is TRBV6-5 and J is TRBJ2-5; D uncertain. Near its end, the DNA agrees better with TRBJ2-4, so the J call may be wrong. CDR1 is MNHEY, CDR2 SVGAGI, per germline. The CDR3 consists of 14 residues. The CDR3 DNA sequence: TGTGCCAGCAGTCCGATTGTATCCAAAAACATTCAGTACTTC. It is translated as CASSPIVSKNIQYF.

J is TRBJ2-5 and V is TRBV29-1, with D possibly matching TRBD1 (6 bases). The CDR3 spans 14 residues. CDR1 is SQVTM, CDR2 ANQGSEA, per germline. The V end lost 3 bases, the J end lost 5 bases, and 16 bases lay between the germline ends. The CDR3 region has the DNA TGCAGCGTTGAGCCCCAGGGGATCGGGGAGACCCAGTACTTC. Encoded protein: CSVEPQGIGETQYF.

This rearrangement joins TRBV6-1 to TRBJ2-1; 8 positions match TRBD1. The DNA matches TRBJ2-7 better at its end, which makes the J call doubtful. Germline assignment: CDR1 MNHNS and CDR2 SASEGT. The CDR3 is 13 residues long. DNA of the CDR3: TGTGCCAGCACGAGGACAGGGTACAATGAGCAGTACTTC. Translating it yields CASTRTGYNEQYF.